This T cell receptor (beta chain) was sequenced during a study of T cell responses to AZD1222 COVID-19 vaccine. Study as a whole: Analyses pooled second doses at about 4 or about 12 weeks.

A word on this clone: Its antigen is not identified.

Study observations and caveats: After two AZD1222 doses, spike-specific TCR breadth and depth rose versus day 0. The study identified only five to seven AZD1222 recipients as seropositive at baseline.

Sequenced by immunoSEQ multiplex PCR; TCRdb stores in-frame clones only, minus some. The table has about 130,000 clones, roughly 90% seen once. This CDR3 is built from 15 residues. From germline, CDR1 is SGHTA and CDR2 FQGNSA. The ends were cut back, 2 bases at V and 4 bases at J, with 9 bases in the middle. The sequencing here drew on peripheral blood, taken on day 0 of AZD1222 vaccination. V and J are TRBV7-2 and TRBJ1-6; D unresolved. The TCR comes from an adult in good health. The CDR3 loop is CASSLMTGYNSPLHF. CDR3 DNA sequence: TGTGCCAGCAGCTTAATGACGGGTTATAATTCACCCCTCCACTTT.